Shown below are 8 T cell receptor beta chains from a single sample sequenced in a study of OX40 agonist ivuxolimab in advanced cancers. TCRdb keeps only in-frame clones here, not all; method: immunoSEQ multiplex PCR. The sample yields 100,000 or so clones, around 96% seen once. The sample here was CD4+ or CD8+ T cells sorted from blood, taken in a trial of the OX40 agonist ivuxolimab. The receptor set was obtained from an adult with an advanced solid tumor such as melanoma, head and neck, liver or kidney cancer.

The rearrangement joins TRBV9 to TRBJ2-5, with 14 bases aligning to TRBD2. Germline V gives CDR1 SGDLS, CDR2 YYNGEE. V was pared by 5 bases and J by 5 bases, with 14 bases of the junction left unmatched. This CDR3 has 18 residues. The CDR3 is CASSEPGLAGGGIETQYF. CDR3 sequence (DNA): TGTGCCAGCAGTGAACCTGGACTAGCGGGAGGTGGGATTGAGACCCAGTACTTC.

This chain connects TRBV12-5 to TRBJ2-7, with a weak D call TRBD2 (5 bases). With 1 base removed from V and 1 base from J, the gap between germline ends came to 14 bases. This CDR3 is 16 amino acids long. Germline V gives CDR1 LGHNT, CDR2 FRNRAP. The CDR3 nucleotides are TGTGCTAGTGGTTTGGATTTAGGACTCCAGTCCTACGAGCAGTACTTC. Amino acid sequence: CASGLDLGLQSYEQYF.

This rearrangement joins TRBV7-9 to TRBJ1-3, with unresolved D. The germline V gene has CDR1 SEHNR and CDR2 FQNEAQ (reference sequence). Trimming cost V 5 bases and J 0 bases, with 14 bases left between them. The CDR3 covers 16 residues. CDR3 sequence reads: CASSPLPAVSGNTIYF. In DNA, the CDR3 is TGTGCCAGCAGCCCTCTCCCGGCAGTCTCTGGAAACACCATATATTTT. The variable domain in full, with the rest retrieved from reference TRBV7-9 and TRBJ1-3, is DTGVSQNPRHKITKRGQNVTFRCDPISEHNRLYWYRQTLGQGPEFLTYFQNEAQLEKSRLLSDRFSAERPKGSFSTLEIQRTEQGDSAMYLCASSPLPAVSGNTIYFGEGSWLTVV.

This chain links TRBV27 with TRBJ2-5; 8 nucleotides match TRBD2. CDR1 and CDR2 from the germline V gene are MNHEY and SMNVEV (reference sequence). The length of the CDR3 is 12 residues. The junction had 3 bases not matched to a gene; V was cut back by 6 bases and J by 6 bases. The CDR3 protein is CASRAGGQTQYF. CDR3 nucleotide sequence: TGTGCCAGCAGGGCGGGGGGCCAGACCCAGTACTTC.

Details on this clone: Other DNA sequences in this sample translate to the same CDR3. CDR3 DNA: TGTGCCAGCAGTGAACGCGGAGGGAGCAATCAGCCCCAGCATTTT. This sequence encodes CASSERGGSNQPQHF. The rearrangement uses TRBV6-1 and TRBJ1-5; D is unclear. V was shortened by 2 bases and J by 1 base, with 9 bases between the two germline ends. Per the germline V gene, CDR1 is MNHNS and CDR2 is SASEGT. The CDR3 contains 15 residues.

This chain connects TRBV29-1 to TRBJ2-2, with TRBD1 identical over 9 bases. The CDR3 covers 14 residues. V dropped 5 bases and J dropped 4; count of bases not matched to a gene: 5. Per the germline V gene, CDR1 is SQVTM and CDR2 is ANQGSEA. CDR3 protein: CSVLDRGITGELFF. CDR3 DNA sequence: TGCAGCGTTTTAGACAGGGGGATCACCGGGGAGCTGTTTTTT.

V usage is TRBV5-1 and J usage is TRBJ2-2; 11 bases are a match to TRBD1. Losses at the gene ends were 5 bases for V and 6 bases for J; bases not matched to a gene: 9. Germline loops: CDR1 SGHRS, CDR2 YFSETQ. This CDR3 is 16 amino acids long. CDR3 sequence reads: CASRNGDRGYAGELFF. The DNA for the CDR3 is TGCGCCAGCAGAAATGGGGACAGGGGGTACGCCGGGGAGCTGTTTTTT.

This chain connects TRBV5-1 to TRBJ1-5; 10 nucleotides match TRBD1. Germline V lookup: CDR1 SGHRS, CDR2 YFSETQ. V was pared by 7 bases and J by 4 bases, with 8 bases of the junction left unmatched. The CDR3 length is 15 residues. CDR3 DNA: TGCGCCAGCCGCCCTGGGACAGGGGATAATCAGCCCCAGCATTTT. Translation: CASRPGTGDNQPQHF.